The present T cell receptor beta chain was sequenced within a study of memory B cells and T cells in multiple sclerosis (dated by TCRdb to the late 2010s). Study-wide context: The study compared the TCR beta repertoires of autoproliferating peripheral T cells with those of brain lesion-infiltrating T cells in multiple sclerosis patients. Two multiple sclerosis patients were included in the TCR sequencing because brain lesions obtained at autopsy or brain-infiltrating cells obtained from biopsy were available for them.

This clone appeared a single time. What antigen it recognizes has not been identified. The sample holds no much larger clone one base away, and base qualities are not on file. Autoproliferating (CFSEdim) and non-proliferating (CFSEhi) T cell fractions were sequenced separately after stimulus-free culture of CFSE-labeled PBMCs. A total of some 50 million CFSE-labeled PBMCs were cultured for less than eight days without stimulus, and replicate wells were then pooled. PBMCs were labeled with around 0.5 uM CFSE and cultured without exogenous stimuli in serum-free AIM-V medium. Before use, PBMCs were isolated by Ficoll density gradient centrifugation and cryopreserved. Using a FACSAria III, live 7-AAD-negative cells were sorted, then washed with PBS and stored frozen at -80 degrees C as dry pellets. The CDR3 contains 14 residues, cysteine and phenylalanine counted. Here the CDR3 DNA is all that survives: 42 bases in frame from base 1. The germline V gene provides CDR1 LGHNA and CDR2 YNFKEQ. V ends up 3 bases short and J 5 bases short, with an unmatched junction base count of 4.

What the work shows at the level of the full study, not this receptor alone: Clone-set sizes varied between compartments, which affected the numbers of shared clonotypes and made normalization necessary.

Genomic DNA was extracted, and the immunoSEQ Platform was used to amplify TCRbeta CDR3 regions from that DNA. Multiplex PCR, high-throughput sequencing and a vendor bioinformatics pipeline were combined in the immunoSEQ assay. The study's own analysis went as follows. Non-productive sequences and CDR3s shorter than 4 amino acids were removed, and clonotype frequencies were recalculated per sample. Shared clonotypes were identified in immunoSEQ Analyzer 2.0 as identical CDR3 amino acid, V gene and J gene sequences. Repertoire overlap was normalized by dividing shared clonotype counts by the product of both clone-set sizes, with the result scaled by 1000 into arbitrary units. TCRdb re-hosts the immuneACCESS table, in-frame sequences only. Its copies lack some clones; in the studies checked, an unresolved V gene accounts for under half of them, and the cause for the rest is not known. V and J calls and clone size are as listed in that table; D and trimming were resolved from the DNA. The sample data list about 46,000 clones, and over 75% of these were observed just once. Roughly 1.1% of the sample rests with the top ten.

The specimen was PBMCs from blood kept in culture. This sequence was found in a human donor with multiple sclerosis. The rearrangement combines TRBV4-2 with TRBJ2-5, and 9 junctional nucleotides match TRBD2. The DNA sequence follows: TGTGCCAGCAGCCAGCGAGGACTAGCGGAGACCCAGTACTTC. This yields the protein CASSQRGLAETQYF.